The 8 T cell receptor beta chains listed next were all sequenced from one sample in a study of cytomegalovirus exposure and HLA in healthy donors. PCR employed 60 Vbeta and 13 Jbeta primers. Only in-frame clones appear in the TCRdb table, and some are missing; sequencing was by immunoSEQ multiplex PCR. This table holds approximately 210,000 clones, roughly 82% found once. Source material: PBMCs. The receptors were gathered from a middle-aged man in good health and CMV-seropositive.

V gene TRBV19 combines with J gene TRBJ1-1, with TRBD1 identical over 10 bases. V shed 5 bases, J shed 4 bases, and the junction held 4 bases outside the gene matches. This CDR3 is 14 amino acids long. CDR1 is LNHDA, CDR2 SQIVND, per germline (reference sequence). CDR3 sequence (DNA): TGTGCCAGTAGTCTAGGGACAGGGGTCACTGAAGCTTTCTTT. Translating it yields CASSLGTGVTEAFF.

Only a few counts were recorded for this clone. The V gene is TRBV2, the J gene TRBJ2-1, with no clear D. This CDR3 region has 15 residues. The germline V gene has CDR1 SNHLY and CDR2 FYNNEI. The V end lost 3 bases, the J end lost 0 bases, and 9 bases lay between the germline ends. The CDR3: CASSDYRSSYNEQFF. The CDR3 nucleotides read TGTGCCAGCAGTGATTACAGAAGCTCCTACAATGAGCAGTTCTTC.

This chain uses TRBV14 with TRBJ2-6; 7 bases map to TRBD1. The germline CDR1 and CDR2 sequences are SGHDN and FVKESK. V dropped 7 bases and J dropped 0; count of bases not matched to a gene: 3. The CDR3 has 15 amino acids. CDR3 nucleotide sequence: TGTGCCAGCACCACAGGGGACTCTGGGGCCAACGTCCTGACTTTC. Its translation: CASTTGDSGANVLTF.

This clone was observed a handful of times. This sequence joins TRBV4-1 and TRBJ1-1, with 8 bases aligning to TRBD1. CDR3 size: 15 residues. The junction had 7 bases not matched to a gene; V was cut back by 2 bases and J by 5 bases. Germline V gene lookup returns CDR1 MGHRA and CDR2 YSYEKL. CDR3 nucleotides: TGCGCCAGCAGCCAACACGGACAGGGAGGGACTGAAGCTTTCTTT. This sequence encodes CASSQHGQGGTEAFF.

This clone was picked up a small number of times. The chain uses TRBV9 and TRBJ1-5; D is perhaps TRBD1 (5 bases). The CDR3 contains 14 residues. V was cut by 0 bases and J by 7 bases, with 11 bases left in between. CDR1 SGDLS and CDR2 YYNGEE come from the germline V gene. CDR3 coding DNA: TGTGCCAGCAGCGTAGGCAGGGAAGGGCAGCCCCAGCATTTT. As protein: CASSVGREGQPQHF.

The V call is TRBV11-3, the J call TRBJ1-1; D uncertain. Deletions cut 6 bases from V and 2 bases from J, with 10 bases between. Looked up from germline, CDR1 is SGHNT and CDR2 is YENEEA. The CDR3 runs to 13 residues. CDR3 in amino acids: CASREWFNTEAFF. As DNA, the CDR3 is TGTGCCAGCAGGGAGTGGTTCAACACTGAAGCTTTCTTT.

V is TRBV9 and J is TRBJ2-3, with 9 bases fitting TRBD2. V lost 3 bases and J lost 4; bases outside the gene matches: 6. Germline lookup yields CDR1 SGDLS and CDR2 YYNGEE. The CDR3 is made up of 15 amino acids. The CDR3 sequence: CASSAQLAGPDTQYF. The CDR3 nucleotides read TGTGCCAGCAGCGCCCAACTAGCGGGCCCAGATACGCAGTATTTT.

The chain links TRBV11-3 to TRBJ2-3, with 12 bases fitting TRBD2. This CDR3 has 17 amino acids. Germline V gene data show CDR1 as SGHNT and CDR2 as YENEEA. Unmatched junction bases numbered 5, after V lost 3 bases and J lost 1 base. The CDR3 loop is CASSFVTSGRRTDTQYF. CDR3 sequence (DNA): TGTGCCAGCAGCTTCGTGACTAGCGGGAGACGCACAGATACGCAGTATTTT.